This TCR beta chain was recovered during a study of CD8 T cells in ankylosing spondylitis. V gave up 4 bases and J gave up 3 bases, with 13 bases separating them. Germline CDR1 SGHRS, CDR2 YFSETQ. The CDR3 covers 14 residues. Points from the study as a whole: Certain motif variants had earlier been reported in reactive arthritis synovial fluid and blood. It appeared that ankylosing spondylitis blood was characterized by a TCR beta motif of seven or eight highly homologous variants. As reported, disease-linked clones showed significant enrichment in matched ankylosing spondylitis synovial fluid.

Remarks on this clonotype: Its matching antigen is unknown.

With molecular barcodes, quantitative 5'-RACE was used to make the TCR beta libraries. From the 5' RACE reads, TCRdb called clonotypes with MiXCR, one entry per CDR3 protein. The sample has 250,000 or so distinct CDR3 sequences, 15% to 20% seen once. The sequenced sample consisted of blood, either unsorted or a sorted T cell fraction (not recorded which). This sequence originates from a male donor with ankylosing spondylitis or in good health (not recorded which). The rearrangement links TRBV5-1 to TRBJ1-1, with D unclear. CDR3 sequence: CASSARGRDTEAFF. In DNA form, the CDR3 reads TGCGCCAGCAGCGCCCGTGGCCGAGACACTGAAGCTTTCTTT.